This TCR beta chain stems from a study of blood T cell repertoires in COVID-19. Background on the study: Acute and convalescent COVID-19 samples came from the United States, Italy and Spain. PBMCs, B-cell-depleted T cells, or T cells provided the cDNA or gDNA that made up the material.

The germline V gene has CDR1 GTSNPN and CDR2 SVGIG (reference sequence). Trimming shortened V by 5 bases and J by 9 bases, and 14 bases separated the two germline ends. This CDR3 has 13 residues. Method: immunoSEQ multiplex PCR; TCRdb's copy keeps in-frame clones and lacks some. The table records 100,000 or so clones, 75% to 85% of them present only once. The J gene is TRBJ1-6, the V gene TRBV30; D is unresolved. The sequenced sample was peripheral blood. The clonotype originates from a human donor in a cohort sampled during active COVID-19. The DNA of the CDR3 is TGTGCCTGGTCTAGGCGGGAGGGTTCACCCCTCCACTTT. This sequence encodes CAWSRREGSPLHF.